This T cell receptor (beta chain) derives from a study of blood T cell repertoires in COVID-19. This clone was found a few times. In the original analysis: Amplification from reference gene primers served as the basis for estimated nucleated cell counts. Assay used: immunoSEQ multiplex PCR; TCRdb lists only in-frame clones, some missing. That table is the source of V, J and clone size, and D and trimming were worked out from the DNA. The profile shows 300,000 to 350,000 clones, about 87% of them singletons. Trimming removed 2 bases from V and 8 bases from J, with 13 bases in between. The V gene's germline CDR1 is MNHEY and CDR2 SMNVEV (reference sequence). This CDR3 contains 14 residues.

The sequence came from a woman aged 18-35 years who had recovered from COVID-19. Sequencing input: PBMCs or T cells enriched from blood (not recorded which). The V and J genes are TRBV27 and TRBJ1-5, with unresolved D. This chain's CDR3 is CASSLAGGLEPQHF. The CDR3, as DNA: TGTGCCAGCAGTTTAGCGGGAGGGTTGGAGCCCCAGCATTTT.